A single sample gave rise to the 17 T cell receptor beta chains below, sequenced in a study of control samples from healthy donors and cancer patients. Some clones are missing from TCRdb's copy, which holds only in-frame ones; the method was immunoSEQ multiplex PCR. The sample data list under 200,000 clones. The material sequenced was blood. These receptors were taken from a woman in her twenties or thirties in good health.

The chain uses TRBV28 and TRBJ2-1, with 14 bases that match TRBD2. This CDR3 comprises 17 residues. Germline V gene lookup returns CDR1 MDHEN and CDR2 SYDVKM. The trim removed 4 bases at V and 10 bases at J, leaving 12 bases unmatched. CDR3 sequence reads: CASSSFRTSGGLGEQFF. CDR3 nucleotide sequence: TGTGCCAGCAGTTCGTTCAGGACTAGCGGGGGGTTGGGGGAGCAGTTCTTC.

The V and J genes are TRBV28 and TRBJ2-3; D is unclear. Trimming pared 5 bases from V and 1 base from J, leaving 16 bases between. Germline V gene sequence: CDR1 MDHEN, CDR2 SYDVKM. The CDR3 consists of 16 residues. CDR3 loop: CASSMSVPRGTDTQYF. CDR3 in DNA: TGTGCCAGCAGTATGTCTGTTCCCCGGGGCACAGATACGCAGTATTTT.

The chain links TRBV3-1 (or the pseudogene TRBV3-2) to TRBJ1-2; possibly TRBD1 for D (5 bases). Between the trimmed V and J ends, which lost 3 bases and 7 bases, there was a span of 12 bases. Germline lookup yields CDR1 LGHDT and CDR2 YNNKEL (reference sequence). The CDR3 extends over 13 amino acids. The DNA of the CDR3 is TGTGCCAGCAGCCAGGGGACCGCTGTTGGCTACACCTTC. Translated: CASSQGTAVGYTF.

V gene TRBV6-5 combines with J gene TRBJ1-1, with no clear D. CDR3 length: 13 residues. Trimming removed 3 bases from V and 3 bases from J, with 8 bases in between. The germline V gene encodes CDR1 MNHEY and CDR2 SVGAGI. The CDR3 here is CASSYQEDTEAFF. DNA for the CDR3: TGTGCCAGCAGTTATCAGGAGGACACTGAAGCTTTCTTT.

The chain is built from TRBV5-1 and TRBJ1-2; D is ambiguous. CDR3 length: 13 residues. Germline CDR1 reads SGHRS; CDR2 reads YFSETQ. V lost 4 bases to trimming and J lost 0 bases, with 7 bases between them. In nucleotides, the CDR3 is TGCGCCAGCAGCAGGGAACCTAACTATGGCTACACCTTC. As protein: CASSREPNYGYTF. Full variable domain (remainder filled in from reference TRBV5-1 and TRBJ1-2): KAGVTQTPRYLIKTRGQQVTLSCSPISGHRSVSWYQQTPGQGLQFLFEYFSETQRNKGNFPGRFSGRQFSNSRSEMNVSTLELGDSALYLCASSREPNYGYTFGSGTRLTVV.

The chain employs TRBV11-2 and TRBJ1-4, with 7 bases that match TRBD1. CDR1 is SGHAT, CDR2 FQNNGV, per germline. After removal of 0 bases from V and 7 bases from J, the junction contained 2 bases not matched to a gene. This CDR3 comprises 14 residues. CDR3: CASSLEQGSEKLFF. CDR3 in DNA: TGTGCCAGCAGCTTAGAACAGGGGAGTGAAAAACTGTTTTTT.

The genes are TRBV19 and TRBJ1-6; possibly TRBD1 for D (6 bases). CDR3 length: 15 amino acids. The V gene's germline CDR1 is LNHDA and CDR2 SQIVND (reference sequence). Trimming removed 6 bases at V and 7 bases at J, with 16 bases between. CDR3 nucleotide sequence: TGTGCCAGTAGGATAAGGGGGTCAGAGAATTCACCCCTCCACTTT. This gives the protein CASRIRGSENSPLHF.

Comment on this clone: At one end, the junction sequence differs from germline, possibly due to a read error. The chain links TRBV7-2 to TRBJ2-3, with D maybe TRBD2 (6 bases). The CDR3 is made up of 14 amino acids. Germline V gene data show CDR1 as SGHTA and CDR2 as FQGNSA. The DNA of the CDR3 is TGTGCCAGCACCTTAGTAGCGGGCACAGATACGCAGTATTTT. Protein: CASTLVAGTDTQYF.

The chain carries TRBV9 and TRBJ1-1, with D maybe TRBD1 (5 bases). The CDR3 spans 14 residues. The V end was cut by 3 bases, the J end by 5 bases, with 14 bases between. Per the germline V gene, CDR1 is SGDLS and CDR2 is YYNGEE. The CDR3 reads CASSAAGRGTEAFF. CDR3 nucleotide sequence: TGTGCCAGCAGCGCCGCAGGGCGGGGGACTGAAGCTTTCTTT.

V and J are TRBV6-1 and TRBJ2-3, with TRBD1 matching 7 bases. V was clipped by 1 base and J by 10 bases; unmatched bases: 5. Germline V gene lookup returns CDR1 MNHNS and CDR2 SASEGT. The CDR3 runs to 13 residues. CDR3 loop: CASSEGTGEAQYF. The CDR3 bases are TGTGCCAGCAGTGAAGGGACAGGTGAGGCGCAGTATTTT.

The V gene is TRBV28, the J gene TRBJ2-7, with 9 bases fitting TRBD1. The V and J ends lost 6 bases and 3 bases, in that order; junction bases with no gene match: 6. This CDR3 is built from 14 residues. Germline V gene data show CDR1 as MDHEN and CDR2 as SYDVKM. The DNA for the CDR3 is TGTGCCAGCAGCTTTCCGGGACAGGGCTACGAGCAGTACTTC. Protein: CASSFPGQGYEQYF.

The rearrangement links TRBV10-1 to TRBJ1-5; D is ambiguous. Germline V gene data show CDR1 as WNHNN and CDR2 as SYGVQD (reference sequence). The CDR3 totals 12 residues. V was clipped by 7 bases and J by 6 bases, with 10 bases between them. The CDR3 here is CASTGKGQPQHF. CDR3 coding DNA: TGCGCCAGCACCGGGAAAGGTCAGCCCCAGCATTTT.

The chain uses TRBV28 and TRBJ2-1, with D tentatively TRBD2 (7 bases). The CDR3 runs 16 residues. V was clipped by 3 bases and J by 6 bases, with 18 bases between them. From germline, CDR1 is MDHEN and CDR2 SYDVKM. This CDR3 reads CASSFHGGGGPNEQFF. In DNA form, the CDR3 reads TGTGCCAGCAGTTTCCACGGGGGCGGGGGCCCCAATGAGCAGTTCTTC.

The rearrangement links TRBV7-8 to TRBJ1-5; 8 nucleotides line up with TRBD1. From germline, CDR1 is SGHVS and CDR2 FQNEAQ. The CDR3 length is 15 residues. Trimming cost V 5 bases and J 4 bases; bases outside gene matches: 7. CDR3 in amino acids: CASSPRTGYNQPQHF. The CDR3, as DNA: TGTGCCAGCAGCCCCCGGACAGGGTATAATCAGCCCCAGCATTTT.

The chain employs TRBV25-1 and TRBJ2-3; 7 positions match TRBD2. J was trimmed by 4 bases and V by 5 bases; bases with no gene match: 3. The CDR3 has 13 amino acids. Per germline, CDR1 MGHDK and CDR2 SYGVNS. The CDR3 sequence: CASSLGGADTQYF. CDR3 nucleotide sequence: TGTGCCAGCAGTCTTGGGGGGGCAGATACGCAGTATTTT. The variable domain in full, completed from reference TRBV25-1 and TRBJ2-3, reads EADIYQTPRYLVIGTGKKITLECSQTMGHDKMYWYQQDPGMELHLIHYSYGVNSTEKGDLSSESTVSRIRTEHFPLTLESARPSHTSQYLCASSLGGADTQYFGPGTRLTVL.

The genes are TRBV27 and TRBJ1-5; TRBD1 matches 7 bases. This CDR3 region has 14 residues. Germline CDR1 MNHEY, CDR2 SMNVEV (reference sequence). Trimming took 2 bases from V and 4 from J; bases not matched to a gene: 2. The CDR3 sequence: CASSLDRVNQPQHF. CDR3 bases: TGTGCCAGCAGTTTAGACAGGGTGAATCAGCCCCAGCATTTT.

The rearrangement links TRBV29-1 to TRBJ1-3; 7 nucleotides match TRBD1. The germline gives CDR1 SQVTM, CDR2 ANQGSEA. V lost 1 base to trimming and J lost 7 bases; unmatched junction nucleotides: 4. This CDR3 has 13 amino acids. The CDR3 is CSVEVGQSNTIYF. The CDR3 DNA sequence: TGCAGCGTTGAAGTGGGACAGTCGAACACCATATATTTT.